This T cell receptor beta chain was captured in a study of CD8+ T cells in alopecia areata. CDR1 and CDR2 (germline): LGHNA, YNFKEQ. The CDR3 length is 12 residues. The V end lost 8 bases, the J end lost 6 bases, and 14 bases lay between the germline ends. Extraction and reverse transcription of RNA yielded cDNA as the sequencing template. Here immunoSEQ multiplex PCR was the method, and the copy in TCRdb shows in-frame clones only, minus some. Among 95,000 to 150,000 clones listed, approximately 60% were seen once. This sample's treatment: oral pan-JAK inhibitor, 5-10 mg twice daily. The chain links TRBV4-2 to TRBJ2-7; no reliable D call. The sample here was CD4+ T cells sorted from blood, taken at week 4, from a patient treated with tofacitinib. This TCR was sampled from a human donor with alopecia areata. CDR3 amino acids: CASETPWGEQYF. In nucleotides, the CDR3 is TGTGCCAGCGAAACTCCCTGGGGCGAGCAGTACTTC.